The 5 T cell receptor beta chains presented below share a single source sample, sequenced in a study of T-cell memory formation after mild COVID-19. TCRdb recomputed calls from the 5' RACE reads with MiXCR, one row per CDR3 protein. The sample has some 150,000 distinct CDR3 sequences; 6% to 7% are singletons. Sequenced: PBMCs or a T cell subset sorted from them (not recorded which). These receptors were obtained from an adult woman who had mild COVID-19 (a few samples of this study predate the infection). Cell type and time point are not known.

This clonotype was found a few times. The chain combines TRBV5-5 with TRBJ2-1; 7 bases line up with TRBD2. Germline assignment: CDR1 SGHKS and CDR2 YYEKEE (reference sequence). CDR3 size: 16 residues. V shed 0 bases, J shed 5 bases, and the junction held 8 bases outside the gene matches. The CDR3 reads CASSLAASSGDNEQFF. The CDR3 DNA sequence: TGTGCCAGCAGCTTGGCCGCCTCTAGCGGAGACAATGAGCAGTTCTTC.

The table lists this clonotype with a few counts. V is TRBV9 and J is TRBJ2-5; D might be TRBD2 (6 bases). The germline CDR1 and CDR2 sequences are SGDLS and YYNGEE. The CDR3 is 15 residues long. V was clipped by 0 bases and J by 4 bases, with 13 bases between them. This CDR3 is CASSVGGGVIETQYF. The CDR3 DNA reads TGTGCCAGCAGCGTAGGGGGAGGAGTAATAGAGACCCAGTACTTC.

The sample holds many counts of this clonotype. This chain joins TRBV5-1 and TRBJ2-2, with D maybe TRBD1 (6 bases). The CDR3 covers 15 residues. CDR1 SGHRS and CDR2 YFSETQ come from the germline V gene. V lost 3 bases and J lost 0, with 9 bases in between. The DNA of the CDR3 is TGCGCCAGCAGCTCGGGACATACGAACACCGGGGAGCTGTTTTTT. Amino acid sequence: CASSSGHTNTGELFF.

This rearrangement joins TRBV12-3 or TRBV12-4 to TRBJ1-2, with D hard to call. V lost 5 bases and J 7 bases, leaving 11 bases between the germline ends. The CDR3 runs to 12 residues. CDR3 DNA: TGTGCCAGCAGTCAAGACATGAGTGGCTACACCTTC. Protein sequence: CASSQDMSGYTF.

The chain employs TRBV12-3 or TRBV12-4 and TRBJ1-5, with no clear D. The CDR3 is made up of 13 amino acids. Between the trimmed V and J ends, which lost 6 bases and 4 bases, there was a span of 10 bases. CDR3 sequence reads: CASSPSTNQPQHF. In DNA, the CDR3 is TGTGCCAGCAGCCCCAGCACAAATCAGCCCCAGCATTTT.